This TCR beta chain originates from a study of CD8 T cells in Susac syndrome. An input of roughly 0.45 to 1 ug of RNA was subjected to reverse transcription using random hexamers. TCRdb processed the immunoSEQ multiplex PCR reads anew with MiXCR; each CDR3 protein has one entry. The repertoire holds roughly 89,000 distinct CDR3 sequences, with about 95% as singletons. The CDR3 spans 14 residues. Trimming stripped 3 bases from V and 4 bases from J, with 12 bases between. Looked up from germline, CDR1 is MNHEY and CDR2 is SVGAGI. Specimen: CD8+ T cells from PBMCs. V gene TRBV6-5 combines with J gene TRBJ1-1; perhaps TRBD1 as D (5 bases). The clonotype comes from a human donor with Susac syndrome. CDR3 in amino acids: CASSYSGGATEAFF. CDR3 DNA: TGTGCCAGCAGTTATTCAGGAGGGGCCACTGAAGCTTTCTTT.